Each of the 22 T cell receptor beta chains below was sequenced from the same sample in a study of metastatic and nonmetastatic thyroid tumors. No patient had received any treatment before thyroid surgery. From the PCR reads, TCRdb re-called clones with MiXCR. The profile shows about 16,000 clones, 25% of them singletons. The material sequenced was adjacent normal tissue. Receptors originate from a female donor with papillary thyroid cancer or a benign thyroid nodule (not recorded which). Some clones in this sample may be carry-over from other donors' samples.

Sample share makes this clone medium-sized (0.01 to 0.1%). V gene TRBV27 combines with J gene TRBJ1-1, with unresolved D. Deletions cut 4 bases from V and 1 base from J, with 7 bases between. The germline CDR1 and CDR2 sequences are MNHEY and SMNVEV (reference sequence). The CDR3 contains 13 residues. The DNA for the CDR3 is TGTGCCAGCAGTTCAGGTTCGAACACTGAAGCTTTCTTT. It specifies CASSSGSNTEAFF.

This clone showed up just once. The chain combines TRBV20-1 with TRBJ2-7; 9 bases match TRBD2. Germline V gene data show CDR1 as DFQATT and CDR2 as SNEGSKA (reference sequence). This CDR3 comprises 17 residues. The J segment lost 0 bases and the V segment lost 8 bases, leaving 17 bases of the junction unmatched. This CDR3 is CSLEGSSGDRRSYEQYF. CDR3 nucleotide sequence: TGCAGTCTCGAGGGGTCTAGCGGGGACCGCCGCTCCTACGAGCAGTACTTC.

This clone came up a few times. The chain couples TRBV11-3 to TRBJ2-7; 8 nucleotides line up with TRBD1. Germline CDR1 and CDR2: SGHNT and YENEEA. The CDR3 loop spans 13 amino acids. Trimming cost V 5 bases and J 6 bases; bases outside gene matches: 6. CDR3 nucleotide sequence: TGTGCCAGCAGCCCGGGGACAGGAGGCGAGCAGTACTTC. Translating gives CASSPGTGGEQYF.

Many counts were recorded for this clone. Possible read error: a much larger clone is one base away. The genes are TRBV20-1 and TRBJ2-4; a possible D gene is TRBD2 (5 bases). The CDR3 covers 15 residues. Trimming took off 5 bases at V and 4 bases at J, with 18 bases between the two ends. Per germline, CDR1 DFQATT and CDR2 SNEGSKA (reference sequence). In DNA, the CDR3 is TGCAGTGCTCCCCCTCCGGCCGGAGGAAAAAACATTCAGTACTTC. Translation gives CSAPPPAGGKNIQYF.

The CDR3 spells CAWSFWGGQETQYF. The CDR3 DNA reads as TGTGCCTGGAGTTTTTGGGGGGGACAAGAGACCCAGTACTTC. The chain uses TRBV30 and TRBJ2-5; 7 bases match TRBD2. Trimming removed 2 bases from V and 2 bases from J; junction bases left unmatched: 5. CDR3 length: 14 amino acids. Germline assignment: CDR1 GTSNPN and CDR2 SVGIG (reference sequence). The complete variable domain, with remaining parts taken from reference TRBV30 and TRBJ2-5, reads SQTIHQWPATLVQPVGSPLSLECTVEGTSNPNLYWYRQAAGRGLQLLFYSVGIGQISSEVPQNLSASRPQDRQFILSSKKLLLSDSGFYLCAWSFWGGQETQYFGPGTRLLVL.

This clone was detected ten times or more. The V gene is TRBV6-1, the J gene TRBJ1-1; no reliable D call. The ends were cut back, 5 bases at V and 1 base at J, with 8 bases in the middle. The germline V gene has CDR1 MNHNS and CDR2 SASEGT. The CDR3 consists of 13 residues. CDR3 nucleotide sequence: TGTGCCAGCAGTTTCTTGTCGAACACTGAAGCTTTCTTT. Translation: CASSFLSNTEAFF.

The rearrangement uses TRBV28 and TRBJ2-7, with D unresolved. The CDR3 is made up of 13 amino acids. Trimming stripped 7 bases from V and 0 bases from J, with 10 bases between. Germline CDR1 MDHEN, CDR2 SYDVKM. The CDR3 sequence is CASMEGSSYEQYV. The CDR3 region has the DNA TGTGCCAGCATGGAAGGCAGCTCCTACGAGCAGTACGTC.

This clone came up a few times. This chain joins TRBV6-2 or TRBV6-3 and TRBJ1-1, with TRBD1 identical over 10 bases. Germline trimming cut 3 bases from V and 7 bases from J; bases unmatched to any gene: 8. Germline V gene lookup returns CDR1 MNHEY and CDR2 SVGEGT. This CDR3 is 15 amino acids long. The CDR3 protein is CASSYYGQGDFEAFF. CDR3 DNA sequence: TGTGCCAGCAGTTATTACGGACAGGGGGATTTTGAAGCTTTCTTT.

The V and J genes are TRBV12-3 or TRBV12-4 and TRBJ1-1; weak D call: TRBD1 (5 bases). Between the trimmed V and J ends, which lost 4 bases and 1 base, there was a span of 16 bases. CDR3 length equals 16 residues. The CDR3 nucleotides are TGTGCCAGCAGTTGGGGCTGGGCGCGCAGGAACACTGAAGCTTTCTTT. Translation: CASSWGWARRNTEAFF.

This chain joins TRBV3-1 and TRBJ2-7, with D hard to call. The CDR3 runs to 14 residues. V dropped 3 bases and J dropped 2 bases, with 11 bases sitting between them. The germline CDR1 and CDR2 sequences are LGHDT and YNNKEL (reference sequence). The CDR3 coding sequence is TGTGCCAGCAGCCAGCGTCACTCGACCTACGAGCAGTACTTC. Residues: CASSQRHSTYEQYF.

A few counts support this clone. The V and J genes are TRBV28 and TRBJ1-5; D unclear. CDR3 length: 14 residues. Per germline, CDR1 MDHEN and CDR2 SYDVKM. The germline V and J ends were trimmed by 2 bases and 0 bases, with 5 bases remaining between them. The CDR3 DNA reads TGTGCCAGCAGTTTAGGGAGTAGCAATCAGCCCCAGCATTTT. This translates into CASSLGSSNQPQHF.

This sequence joins TRBV28 and TRBJ2-7; 9 bases match TRBD2. V lost 6 bases and J lost 3; bases outside the gene matches: 12. This CDR3 comprises 16 residues. Germline-derived CDR1 and CDR2 are MDHEN and SYDVKM. CDR3 sequence reads: CASRPPGLAAVYEQYF. CDR3 sequence (DNA): TGTGCCAGCAGGCCACCGGGACTAGCAGCCGTCTACGAGCAGTACTTC.

There are a few counts of this clone. The chain recombines TRBV6-1 with TRBJ2-5; 10 nucleotides match TRBD2. Germline lookup yields CDR1 MNHNS and CDR2 SASEGT. The V and J ends lost 0 bases and 5 bases, in that order; junction bases with no gene match: 6. The CDR3 runs to 16 residues. The CDR3 region has the DNA TGTGCCAGCAGTGAAGCCCCTAGCGGGGGAGGTGAGACCCAGTACTTC. Its protein is CASSEAPSGGGETQYF.

The rearrangement links TRBV11-1 to TRBJ1-2; 9 nucleotides agree with TRBD1. Germline CDR1 and CDR2: SGHAT and FQDESV (reference sequence). The CDR3 is made up of 14 amino acids. Losses at the gene ends were 1 base for V and 6 bases for J; bases not matched to a gene: 3. The CDR3 DNA reads as TGTGCCAGCAGCTTAGGACAGGGGGTCGATGGCTACACCTTC. This encodes CASSLGQGVDGYTF.

By share of the sample, this clone is medium-sized. J is TRBJ2-4 and V is TRBV20-1, with TRBD1 as a possible D gene (6 bases). The V end was cut by 2 bases, the J end by 1 base, with 15 bases between. Germline CDR1 reads DFQATT; CDR2 reads SNEGSKA (reference sequence). The CDR3 has 16 amino acids. CDR3 coding DNA: TGCAGTGCTAGACTTGACAGGATTGGGGCCAAAAACATTCAGTACTTC. This encodes CSARLDRIGAKNIQYF.

This clone was observed a few times. J is TRBJ2-6 and V is TRBV12-3 or TRBV12-4; maybe TRBD2 (5 bases). The V end was cut by 2 bases, the J end by 0 bases, with 5 bases between. The CDR3 is 15 residues long. Here the CDR3 DNA reads TGTGCCAGCAGTTTACGGGGCTCTGGGGCCAACGTCCTGACTTTC. Amino acid sequence: CASSLRGSGANVLTF.

This chain connects TRBV5-1 to TRBJ1-1, with a tentative D call TRBD1 (5 bases). The CDR3 extends over 12 amino acids. V was pared by 0 bases and J by 12 bases, with 12 bases between. Germline CDR1 and CDR2: SGHRS and YFSETQ. The CDR3 coding sequence is TGCGCCAGCAGCTTGGACGCCAAGGGACCTTTCTTT. Amino acid sequence: CASSLDAKGPFF.

The CDR3 reads CASSERAGGFVAKNIQYF. The DNA of the CDR3 is TGTGCCAGCAGTGAAAGGGCAGGGGGCTTTGTAGCCAAAAACATTCAGTACTTC. The chain uses TRBV2 and TRBJ2-4; 8 bases match TRBD1. Losses at the gene ends were 2 bases for V and 0 bases for J; bases not matched to a gene: 9. The CDR3 sequence is 18 residues long. Looked up from germline, CDR1 is SNHLY and CDR2 is FYNNEI.

The sample holds a few counts of this clone. J is TRBJ1-1 and V is TRBV6-1; D is unresolved. Germline V gene lookup returns CDR1 MNHNS and CDR2 SASEGT. The V gene lost 2 bases and the J gene lost 0 bases, with 10 bases spanning the gap. The CDR3 runs to 15 residues. For the CDR3, the DNA is TGTGCCAGCAGTGAACACGGGTCCCTGAACACTGAAGCTTTCTTT. Amino acid sequence: CASSEHGSLNTEAFF.

The chain couples TRBV11-2 to TRBJ2-3; 10 bases fit TRBD2. The V and J ends lost 5 bases and 2 bases, in that order; junction bases with no gene match: 13. The CDR3 consists of 18 residues. CDR1 and CDR2 from the germline V gene are SGHAT and FQNNGV. For the CDR3, the DNA is TGTGCCAGCAGCAAGAGATCCCGGACTAGCGGCGACACAGATACGCAGTATTTT. As protein: CASSKRSRTSGDTDTQYF.

This clone came up once. The rearrangement joins TRBV20-1 to TRBJ1-5, with 7 bases matching TRBD1. Germline assignment: CDR1 DFQATT and CDR2 SNEGSKA (reference sequence). The CDR3 is made up of 13 amino acids. V shed 4 bases, J shed 10 bases, and the junction held 10 bases outside the gene matches. CDR3 in DNA: TGCAGTGCTATTTCAGGGGGTTTTAGACCCCAGCATTTT. Translating it yields CSAISGGFRPQHF.

The rearrangement joins TRBV11-2 to TRBJ2-2; weak D call: TRBD2 (6 bases). Germline-derived CDR1 and CDR2 are SGHAT and FQNNGV. There are 14 residues in the CDR3. Trimming took 1 base from V and 7 from J, leaving 10 bases between them. The DNA of the CDR3 is TGTGCCAGCAGCTTAGTTCGGGAGTACGGGGAGCTGTTTTTT. This translates into CASSLVREYGELFF.